This T cell receptor (beta chain) stems from a study of shared clonotypes between healthy human individuals. Study-level background: Per donor, CD8 memory used one plate, CD8 naive used two, CD4 memory used three and CD4 naive used three. Study findings and constraints: Naive subsets generally had larger estimated richness than memory subsets.

In regard to this clone: Its cognate antigen is unknown.

CDR3 length equals 10 residues. Trimming took off 6 bases at V and 12 bases at J, with 12 bases between the two ends. Germline V CDR1 and CDR2: MNHEY, SVGAGI. The sorted-subset replicate PCRs were given 200 ng DNA, which is roughly 30,000 T cell genomes. Assay used: immunoSEQ multiplex PCR; TCRdb lists only in-frame clones, some missing. Altogether some 2,500,000 clones are present, approximately 90% being singletons, with the ten largest covering approximately 0.41%. The sample was naive CD4+ T cells from PBMCs. As for subset: CD45RA+ positively selected. This clonotype was obtained from a man aged 18 to 29 in good health. Some clones in this sample may be carry-over from other donors' samples. The V gene is TRBV6-5, the J gene TRBJ2-7; D not certain. CDR3 amino acids: CASRGPPWYF. CDR3 nucleotides: TGTGCCAGCAGAGGCCCCCCGTGGTACTTC.